These T cell receptor beta chains were read from a single sample in a study of CD8+ T cells in alopecia areata. Sequencing was performed with immunoSEQ multiplex PCR; in TCRdb, only in-frame clones are kept and a portion is missing. Of more than 140,000 clones in the sample, around 83% were seen once. The sequencing here drew on CD8+ T cells sorted from blood, taken at week 4, from a patient treated with tofacitinib. Every receptor here comes from a human donor with alopecia areata. Each CDR3 is given with its conserved first and last residue. A D gene is named only where the DNA matches it firmly. Some rows have no size entry. The others give once, few or many, or a class for an expanded clone.

d_gene: NA; v_gene: TRBV29-1; len: 11; j_gene: TRBJ2-1; abundance: NA; CDR3nt: TGCAGCGTACCTCTCCTCGGTGAGCAGTTCTTC; CDR3aa: CSVPLLGEQFF
d_gene: NA; v_gene: TRBV19; len: 14; j_gene: TRBJ2-1; abundance: NA; CDR3nt: TGTGCCAGTAGTATCTTAGGCCTCGCCAATGAGCAGTTCTTC; CDR3aa: CASSILGLANEQFF
d_gene: NA; v_gene: TRBV27; len: 14; j_gene: TRBJ1-5; abundance: NA; CDR3nt: TGTGCCAGCAGTTTTTCCGGGTTGGGGTCGCCCCAGCATTTT; CDR3aa: CASSFSGLGSPQHF
d_gene: TRBD2; v_gene: TRBV30; len: 13; j_gene: TRBJ2-7; abundance: NA; CDR3nt: TGTGCCTGGAGTCCGGGGGGATCCTACGAGCAGTACTTC; CDR3aa: CAWSPGGSYEQYF
d_gene: NA; v_gene: TRBV12-5; len: 13; j_gene: TRBJ2-7; abundance: NA; CDR3nt: TGTGCTAGTGGTCAGCCCCCCTCCAACGAGCAGTACTTC; CDR3aa: CASGQPPSNEQYF
d_gene: NA; v_gene: TRBV2; len: 14; j_gene: TRBJ2-3; abundance: NA; CDR3nt: TGTGCCAGCAGTCTCCCGGGGCTAACAGATACGCAGTATTTT; CDR3aa: CASSLPGLTDTQYF
d_gene: TRBD2; v_gene: TRBV9; len: 17; j_gene: TRBJ2-1; abundance: NA; CDR3nt: TGTGCCAGCAGCGGACGACTAGCGGGTAGCTCCTACAATGAGCAGTTCTTC; CDR3aa: CASSGRLAGSSYNEQFF
d_gene: NA; v_gene: TRBV11-2; len: 12; j_gene: TRBJ2-1; abundance: NA; CDR3nt: TGTGCCAGCAGCCGAGGGGGTGATGAGCAGTTCTTC; CDR3aa: CASSRGGDEQFF
d_gene: NA; v_gene: TRBV12-5; len: 12; j_gene: TRBJ2-5; abundance: NA; CDR3nt: TGTGCTAGTGGTTTCACGGAAGAGACCCAGTACTTC; CDR3aa: CASGFTEETQYF
d_gene: NA; v_gene: TRBV5-1; len: 14; j_gene: TRBJ1-1; abundance: NA; CDR3nt: TGCGCCAGCAGCTTGGGGACATCGAACACTGAAGCTTTCTTT; CDR3aa: CASSLGTSNTEAFF
d_gene: NA; v_gene: TRBV27; len: 12; j_gene: TRBJ2-1; abundance: NA; CDR3nt: TGTGCCAGCAAATTGGGGGGCAATGAGCAGTTCTTC; CDR3aa: CASKLGGNEQFF
d_gene: NA; v_gene: TRBV11-2; len: 13; j_gene: TRBJ2-3; abundance: NA; CDR3nt: TGTGCCAGCAGCTACCCAGGCACAGATACGCAGTATTTT; CDR3aa: CASSYPGTDTQYF
d_gene: TRBD1; v_gene: TRBV5-1; len: 17; j_gene: TRBJ2-5; abundance: NA; CDR3nt: TGCGCCAGCAGCCCGCGCACCACAGGGGGCGTAGAGGAGACCCAGTACTTC; CDR3aa: CASSPRTTGGVEETQYF
d_gene: NA; v_gene: TRBV25-1; len: 12; j_gene: TRBJ1-1; abundance: once; CDR3nt: TGTGCCAGCAGTGGCGGCGGGACAGAAGCTTTCTTT; CDR3aa: CASSGGGTEAFF
d_gene: NA; v_gene: TRBV29-1; len: 14; j_gene: TRBJ2-7; abundance: NA; CDR3nt: TGCAGCGTTGAACAAGACGGAAACTCCTACGAGCAGTACTTC; CDR3aa: CSVEQDGNSYEQYF
d_gene: NA; v_gene: TRBV29-1; len: 10; j_gene: TRBJ2-1; abundance: NA; CDR3nt: TGCAGCGTTGCTTTGCATGAGCAGTTCTTC; CDR3aa: CSVALHEQFF
d_gene: TRBD1; v_gene: TRBV29-1; len: 14; j_gene: TRBJ1-2; abundance: NA; CDR3nt: TGCAGCGTTGAAGATCCGGACAGGGAATATGGCTACACCTTC; CDR3aa: CSVEDPDREYGYTF
d_gene: TRBD1; v_gene: TRBV29-1; len: 13; j_gene: TRBJ1-2; abundance: NA; CDR3nt: TGCAGCGTTGAAGTGACAGGGAAATACGGCTACACCTTC; CDR3aa: CSVEVTGKYGYTF
d_gene: NA; v_gene: TRBV9; len: 16; j_gene: TRBJ1-1; abundance: NA; CDR3nt: TGTGCCAGCAGCGTAGGAGCCCAGGGTCCTAACACTGAAGCTTTCTTT; CDR3aa: CASSVGAQGPNTEAFF
d_gene: NA; v_gene: TRBV21-1; len: 10; j_gene: TRBJ2-7; abundance: NA; CDR3nt: TGTGCCAGCAGGCGACAGGTCCAGTACTTC; CDR3aa: CASRRQVQYF
d_gene: NA; v_gene: TRBV7-9; len: 16; j_gene: TRBJ2-5; abundance: NA; CDR3nt: TGTGCCAGCAGCTTATTTGTAGCCTCGGTTGCGGAGACCCAGTACTTC; CDR3aa: CASSLFVASVAETQYF
d_gene: NA; v_gene: TRBV30; len: 13; j_gene: TRBJ2-7; abundance: few; CDR3nt: TGTGCCTGGAGTGCGGACGGCCCTAAGGAGCAGTACTTC; CDR3aa: CAWSADGPKEQYF
d_gene: NA; v_gene: TRBV4-1; len: 15; j_gene: TRBJ2-7; abundance: NA; CDR3nt: TGCGCCAGCAGCGCCTACCGGGGAGAGACCTACGAGCAGTACTTC; CDR3aa: CASSAYRGETYEQYF
d_gene: NA; v_gene: TRBV7-9; len: 15; j_gene: TRBJ1-6; abundance: NA; CDR3nt: TGTGCCAGCAGCTTAGCCCTGGGAGTAGGCTCACCCCTCCACTTT; CDR3aa: CASSLALGVGSPLHF
d_gene: TRBD2; v_gene: TRBV5-1; len: 17; j_gene: TRBJ2-1; abundance: NA; CDR3nt: TGCGCCAGCAGCAGAGACGGACTAGCGGGAGCTTACAATGAGCAGTTCTTC; CDR3aa: CASSRDGLAGAYNEQFF
d_gene: NA; v_gene: TRBV29-1; len: 14; j_gene: TRBJ2-3; abundance: NA; CDR3nt: TGCAGCGTTGGGGGAGTGGGGGGAGCAGATACGCAGTATTTT; CDR3aa: CSVGGVGGADTQYF
d_gene: NA; v_gene: TRBV4-1; len: 14; j_gene: TRBJ2-3; abundance: NA; CDR3nt: TGCGCCAGCAGCCAAGTTCGGGGGTTGGATACGCAGTATTTT; CDR3aa: CASSQVRGLDTQYF
d_gene: NA; v_gene: TRBV5-4; len: 15; j_gene: TRBJ1-1; abundance: NA; CDR3nt: TGTGCCAGCGCCCAAATGGGGGGCGTGAACACTGAAGCTTTCTTT; CDR3aa: CASAQMGGVNTEAFF
d_gene: NA; v_gene: TRBV2; len: 13; j_gene: TRBJ2-6; abundance: few; CDR3nt: TGTGCCACTGTGACCTCTGGGGCCAACGTCCTGACTTTC; CDR3aa: CATVTSGANVLTF
d_gene: NA; v_gene: TRBV11-2; len: 12; j_gene: TRBJ2-3; abundance: NA; CDR3nt: TGTGCCAGCAGCTTAGGTGCGGATACGCAGTATTTT; CDR3aa: CASSLGADTQYF
d_gene: TRBD2; v_gene: TRBV27; len: 14; j_gene: TRBJ2-7; abundance: NA; CDR3nt: TGTGCCAGCAGTCCGGGGACTAGAACCTACGAGCAGTACTTC; CDR3aa: CASSPGTRTYEQYF
d_gene: TRBD2; v_gene: TRBV10-3; len: 15; j_gene: TRBJ2-5; abundance: NA; CDR3nt: TGTGCCATCAGGAGGACTAGCGGGAGCCAAGAGACCCAGTACTTC; CDR3aa: CAIRRTSGSQETQYF
d_gene: TRBD2; v_gene: TRBV5-4; len: 16; j_gene: TRBJ2-7; abundance: NA; CDR3nt: TGTGCCAGCAGCCGACGGGGGCGGGAGGACTCCTACGAGCAGTACTTC; CDR3aa: CASSRRGREDSYEQYF
d_gene: NA; v_gene: TRBV6-6; len: 13; j_gene: TRBJ1-4; abundance: once; CDR3nt: TGTGCCAGCAGTTACTCCAGAGATGAAAAACTGTTTTTT; CDR3aa: CASSYSRDEKLFF
d_gene: TRBD2; v_gene: TRBV5-1; len: 19; j_gene: TRBJ2-2; abundance: NA; CDR3nt: TGCGCCAGCAGCTTGGCCTGGCTAGCGGGGGACGAGAACACCGGGGAGCTGTTTTTT; CDR3aa: CASSLAWLAGDENTGELFF
d_gene: TRBD1; v_gene: TRBV30; len: 11; j_gene: TRBJ2-1; abundance: NA; CDR3nt: TGTGCCTGGGAAACCAGGGGGGAGCAGTTCTTC; CDR3aa: CAWETRGEQFF
d_gene: TRBD2; v_gene: TRBV7-6; len: 16; j_gene: TRBJ2-3; abundance: NA; CDR3nt: TGTGCCAGCAGCTTAGCGTTTAGCGGGAGCACAGATACGCAGTATTTT; CDR3aa: CASSLAFSGSTDTQYF
d_gene: NA; v_gene: TRBV5-1; len: 17; j_gene: TRBJ2-3; abundance: once; CDR3nt: TGCGCCAGCAGCTCAGGGTGGGGGCGAGGCGGCACAGATACGCAGTATTTT; CDR3aa: CASSSGWGRGGTDTQYF
d_gene: NA; v_gene: TRBV9; len: 14; j_gene: TRBJ2-3; abundance: NA; CDR3nt: TGTGCCAGCAGCTTTAGCGTCAGCTCAGATACGCAGTATTTT; CDR3aa: CASSFSVSSDTQYF
d_gene: TRBD1; v_gene: TRBV27; len: 19; j_gene: TRBJ1-1; abundance: NA; CDR3nt: TGTGCCAGCAGTTTCCTCCGGGACAGGGGGCTAAAAGGGAACACTGAAGCTTTCTTT; CDR3aa: CASSFLRDRGLKGNTEAFF
d_gene: TRBD1; v_gene: TRBV27; len: 16; j_gene: TRBJ2-3; abundance: NA; CDR3nt: TGTGCCAGCAGTTTTTCTTGGACAGGGGCTGCAGATACGCAGTATTTT; CDR3aa: CASSFSWTGAADTQYF
d_gene: NA; v_gene: TRBV4-2; len: 12; j_gene: TRBJ2-1; abundance: NA; CDR3nt: TGTGCCAGCAGCCTCGCAGGGGATGAGCAGTTCTTC; CDR3aa: CASSLAGDEQFF
d_gene: TRBD2; v_gene: TRBV4-1; len: 15; j_gene: TRBJ2-7; abundance: NA; CDR3nt: TGCGCCAGCAGCCAAGAATCCGGGAGGACCTACGAGCAGTACTTC; CDR3aa: CASSQESGRTYEQYF
d_gene: NA; v_gene: TRBV27; len: 13; j_gene: TRBJ2-2; abundance: NA; CDR3nt: TGTGCCAGCACCTGGGACCGCACCGGGGAGCTGTTTTTT; CDR3aa: CASTWDRTGELFF
d_gene: TRBD2; v_gene: TRBV9; len: 14; j_gene: TRBJ2-5; abundance: NA; CDR3nt: TGTGCCAGCAGCCCCAGCGGGACCCAAGAGACCCAGTACTTC; CDR3aa: CASSPSGTQETQYF
d_gene: TRBD2; v_gene: TRBV27; len: 16; j_gene: TRBJ2-7; abundance: NA; CDR3nt: TGTGCCAGCAGTTTAAATAGCGGGGGATTCACCTACGAGCAGTACTTC; CDR3aa: CASSLNSGGFTYEQYF
d_gene: TRBD2; v_gene: TRBV10-3; len: 15; j_gene: TRBJ2-3; abundance: few; CDR3nt: TGTGCCAGCAGATCCGGACTAGCTGGCACAGATACGCAGTATTTT; CDR3aa: CASRSGLAGTDTQYF
d_gene: TRBD2; v_gene: TRBV5-6; len: 13; j_gene: TRBJ2-7; abundance: NA; CDR3nt: TGTGCCAGCAGCTCGGGAGGGGTCTACGAGCAGTACTTC; CDR3aa: CASSSGGVYEQYF
d_gene: NA; v_gene: TRBV30; len: 11; j_gene: TRBJ1-1; abundance: NA; CDR3nt: TGTGCCTGGAGGGAGACAGTTGAAGCTTTCTTT; CDR3aa: CAWRETVEAFF
d_gene: NA; v_gene: TRBV7-9; len: 16; j_gene: TRBJ2-1; abundance: once; CDR3nt: TGTGCCAGCAGCCCCAAGGACTTAAACGTCCGCAATGAGCAGTTCTTC; CDR3aa: CASSPKDLNVRNEQFF
d_gene: TRBD1; v_gene: TRBV5-1; len: 16; j_gene: TRBJ1-4; abundance: NA; CDR3nt: TGCGCCAGCAGCGGTGGACAGGGGGTATCTAATGAAAAACTGTTTTTT; CDR3aa: CASSGGQGVSNEKLFF
d_gene: TRBD2; v_gene: TRBV2; len: 14; j_gene: TRBJ2-5; abundance: NA; CDR3nt: TGTGCCGTTCGCCCTAGCGGGGGGCAAGAGACCCAGTACTTC; CDR3aa: CAVRPSGGQETQYF
d_gene: NA; v_gene: TRBV7-6; len: 16; j_gene: TRBJ2-2; abundance: NA; CDR3nt: TGTGCCAGCAGCTTGGTGGGGCAGGGTGTGGCCGGGGAGCTGTTTTTT; CDR3aa: CASSLVGQGVAGELFF
d_gene: TRBD2; v_gene: TRBV27; len: 15; j_gene: TRBJ2-3; abundance: NA; CDR3nt: TGTGCCAGCAGTTTAGCCGGGAGGGGGGCAGATACGCAGTATTTT; CDR3aa: CASSLAGRGADTQYF
d_gene: TRBD2; v_gene: TRBV27; len: 14; j_gene: TRBJ2-7; abundance: NA; CDR3nt: TGTGCCAGCAGAATAGCGGGAGGGCCGTTCGAGCAGTACTTC; CDR3aa: CASRIAGGPFEQYF
d_gene: NA; v_gene: TRBV29-1; len: 14; j_gene: TRBJ1-1; abundance: NA; CDR3nt: TGCAGCGTTGAAAGGCGGGACCCACACACTGAAGCTTTCTTT; CDR3aa: CSVERRDPHTEAFF
d_gene: NA; v_gene: TRBV9; len: 14; j_gene: TRBJ2-3; abundance: NA; CDR3nt: TGTGCCAGCAGCGTAATAGGGAGCACAGATACGCAGTATTTT; CDR3aa: CASSVIGSTDTQYF
d_gene: TRBD2; v_gene: TRBV27; len: 16; j_gene: TRBJ2-7; abundance: NA; CDR3nt: TGTGCCAGCAGCCTAGGGACTAGCGGGGACCCCTACGAGCAGTACTTC; CDR3aa: CASSLGTSGDPYEQYF